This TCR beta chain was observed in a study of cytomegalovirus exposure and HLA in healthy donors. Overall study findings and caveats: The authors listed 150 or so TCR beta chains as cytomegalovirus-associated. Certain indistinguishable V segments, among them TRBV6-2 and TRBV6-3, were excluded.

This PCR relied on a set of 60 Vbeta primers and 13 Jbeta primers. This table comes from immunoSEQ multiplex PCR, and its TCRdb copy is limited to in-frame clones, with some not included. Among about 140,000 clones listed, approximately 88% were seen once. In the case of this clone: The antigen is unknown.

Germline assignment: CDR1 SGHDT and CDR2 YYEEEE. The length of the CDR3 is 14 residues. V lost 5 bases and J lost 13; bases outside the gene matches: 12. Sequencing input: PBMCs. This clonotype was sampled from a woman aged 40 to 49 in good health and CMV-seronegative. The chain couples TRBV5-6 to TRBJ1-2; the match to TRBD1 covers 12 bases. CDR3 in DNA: TGTGCCAGCAGTAATTATCCGGGACAGGGGGCCTCCACCTTC. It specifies CASSNYPGQGASTF. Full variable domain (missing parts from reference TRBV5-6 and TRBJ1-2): DAGVTQSPTHLIKTRGQQVTLRCSPKSGHDTVSWYQQALGQGPQFIFQYYEEEERQRGNFPDRFSGHQFPNYSSELNVNALLLGDSALYLCASSNYPGQGASTFGSGTRLTVV.